Presented here are 25 T cell receptor beta chains from one specimen sequenced in a study of shared clonotypes between healthy human individuals. Only in-frame clones appear in the TCRdb table, and some are missing; sequencing was by immunoSEQ multiplex PCR. The sample holds 150,000 to 200,000 clones, approximately 95% seen once. The sample comprised naive CD4+ T cells sorted from blood. The subset here: CD45RA+ positively selected. Source of these receptors: a woman aged 30 to 39 in good health.

The chain carries TRBV2 and TRBJ2-7, with 12 positions matching TRBD2. Per germline, CDR1 SNHLY and CDR2 FYNNEI. J lost 2 bases, V lost 10 bases, and 3 bases had no gene match. The CDR3 extends over 13 amino acids. CDR3 protein: CATRTSGTYEQYF. CDR3 bases: TGTGCCACCCGGACTAGCGGGACCTACGAGCAGTACTTC.

V usage is TRBV2 and J usage is TRBJ2-1; 7 bases are a match to TRBD1. Germline CDR1 reads SNHLY; CDR2 reads FYNNEI. This CDR3 spans 14 amino acids. V shed 2 bases and J 6 bases; nucleotides not matched to a gene: 4. CDR3 in DNA: TGTGCCAGCAGTGAACTAAGGGACAGCAATGAGCAGTTCTTC. Protein: CASSELRDSNEQFF.

This chain uses TRBV18 with TRBJ2-1; 10 positions match TRBD2. The ends lost 3 bases at V and 4 bases at J; junction bases unmatched: 6. This CDR3 contains 16 residues. Germline values: CDR1 KGHSH, CDR2 LQKENI. The CDR3 region is CASSPEVLAGYNEQFF. CDR3 in DNA: TGTGCCAGCTCACCGGAAGTACTAGCGGGGTACAATGAGCAGTTCTTC.

On this clone: Its ends do not fully match the called genes, so a read error is possible. CDR3 amino acids: CASSLGLAGALSF. The CDR3 DNA is TGTGCCAGCAGCTTAGGCCTAGCGGGGGCCCTAAGCTTC. The J gene is TRBJ2-7, the V gene TRBV5-4; the match to TRBD2 covers 10 bases. CDR3 length: 13 residues. Germline V gene data show CDR1 as SGHNT and CDR2 as YYREEE (reference sequence).

The rearrangement links TRBV9 to TRBJ1-1; 10 bases line up with TRBD1. With 0 bases clipped from V and 4 bases from J, the junction kept 3 bases outside the gene matches. CDR3 length: 15 amino acids. CDR1 and CDR2 (germline): SGDLS, YYNGEE. The CDR3 loop is CASSVGWTGGTEAFF. For the CDR3, the DNA is TGTGCCAGCAGCGTAGGGTGGACAGGGGGCACTGAAGCTTTCTTT.

This rearrangement joins TRBV4-2 to TRBJ2-5, with 8 bases identical to TRBD2. The better agreement between TRBJ2-7 and the DNA end casts doubt on the J call. The CDR3 sequence is 16 residues long. CDR1 and CDR2 (germline): LGHNA, YNFKEQ. This chain's CDR3 is CASSQDLVGRADEQYF. The CDR3 nucleotides are TGTGCCAGCAGCCAAGATTTGGTCGGGAGGGCCGACGAGCAGTACTTC.

This clone was recorded only once. The chain links TRBV27 to TRBJ1-2; D unresolved. Germline V CDR1 and CDR2: MNHEY, SMNVEV (reference sequence). The CDR3 runs to 13 residues. With 3 bases removed from V and 0 bases from J, the gap between germline ends came to 5 bases. The chain's CDR3 is CASSFPTNYGYTF. DNA of the CDR3: TGTGCCAGCAGTTTCCCGACTAACTATGGCTACACCTTC.

The CDR3 region has the DNA TGCAGCGTTGGGGGACTAGCGCGGTACGAGCAGTACTTC. It translates to CSVGGLARYEQYF. The chain links TRBV29-1 to TRBJ2-5; 10 bases are a match to TRBD2. The J call may be mistaken, given a closer DNA end match to TRBJ2-7. Germline loops: CDR1 SQVTM, CDR2 ANQGSEA. The CDR3 extends over 13 amino acids.

The chain carries TRBV5-1 and TRBJ2-5, with 10 bases that match TRBD1. The DNA end lines up better with TRBJ2-7; the J call may be wrong. CDR1 is SGHRS and CDR2 is YFSETQ in the germline V gene. This CDR3 comprises 16 residues. The CDR3 reads CASSVSRDRGPYEQYF. The DNA for the CDR3 is TGCGCCAGCAGCGTTTCCCGCGACAGGGGGCCGTACGAGCAGTACTTC.

The rearrangement joins TRBV23-1 to TRBJ1-3; D might be TRBD1 (5 bases). TRBV23-1 is an ORF, and what it does is uncertain. Trimming cost V 5 bases and J 0 bases, with 14 bases left between them. The CDR3 is made up of 16 amino acids. The CDR3 DNA is TGCGCCAGCAGTTTGTCGACAGTTGACTCTGGAAACACCATATATTTT. Its translation is CASSLSTVDSGNTIYF.

The V call is TRBV5-4, the J call TRBJ1-2; tentatively, D is TRBD1 (5 bases). The CDR3 is 14 residues long. V was cut by 4 bases and J by 8 bases, with 18 bases left in between. Germline V gives CDR1 SGHNT, CDR2 YYREEE (reference sequence). Written as DNA, the CDR3 is TGTGCCAGCAGCGCAAAGACAGATCTCGGGGGCTACACCTTC. This translates into CASSAKTDLGGYTF.

This rearrangement joins TRBV5-1 to TRBJ2-7, with D possibly being TRBD1 (7 bases). The CDR3 is made up of 14 amino acids. Germline V lookup: CDR1 SGHRS, CDR2 YFSETQ. The V and J ends lost 1 base and 6 bases respectively, with 14 bases between them. The CDR3 is CASSLYLEGAEQYF. The CDR3 DNA sequence: TGCGCCAGCAGCTTGTACTTGGAGGGGGCCGAGCAGTACTTC.

The chain carries TRBV6-5 and TRBJ2-5; tentatively, D is TRBD1 (6 bases). The CDR3 sequence is 15 residues long. Germline lookup yields CDR1 MNHEY and CDR2 SVGAGI. The V end was cut by 4 bases, the J end by 1 base, with 13 bases between. In DNA, the CDR3 is TGTGCCAGCAGTTGGGCCAGGGGCGGCCAAGAGACCCAGTACTTC. Translated, it gives CASSWARGGQETQYF.

The V gene is TRBV7-9, the J gene TRBJ1-5, with D maybe TRBD1 (5 bases). CDR3 size: 14 residues. V gave up 3 bases and J gave up 4 bases, with 10 bases separating them. Per the germline V gene, CDR1 is SEHNR and CDR2 is FQNEAQ (reference sequence). CDR3 DNA: TGTGCCAGCAGCTTTCAGGGTTGGAATCAGCCCCAGCATTTT. This translates into CASSFQGWNQPQHF.

V and J are TRBV28 and TRBJ1-5, with no clear D. The CDR3 is made up of 13 amino acids. Looked up from germline, CDR1 is MDHEN and CDR2 is SYDVKM. The V gene lost 8 bases and the J gene lost 0 bases, with 8 bases spanning the gap. The CDR3 here is CASYSNSNQPQHF. CDR3 DNA: TGTGCCAGCTACAGTAATAGCAATCAGCCCCAGCATTTT.

The chain is built from TRBV7-3 and TRBJ1-1; 9 bases agree with TRBD1. The CDR3 has 14 amino acids. Losses at the gene ends were 5 bases for V and 3 bases for J; bases not matched to a gene: 4. The V gene's germline CDR1 is SGHTA and CDR2 FQGTGA. CDR3 bases: TGTGCCAGCAGCACAGGGGGCGCGGACACTGAAGCTTTCTTT. It is translated as CASSTGGADTEAFF.

The genes are TRBV29-1 and TRBJ1-4; possible D gene TRBD1, 5 bases. The CDR3 has 14 amino acids. V lost 2 bases and J 6 bases, leaving 13 bases between the germline ends. Germline assignment: CDR1 SQVTM and CDR2 ANQGSEA. For the CDR3, the DNA is TGCAGCGTTGAATGGGGGGGAAAGGATGAAAAACTGTTTTTT. This gives the protein CSVEWGGKDEKLFF.

The chain links TRBV18 to TRBJ1-1, with a tentative D call TRBD1 (5 bases). Germline lookup yields CDR1 KGHSH and CDR2 LQKENI. This CDR3 is built from 15 residues. Trimming cost V 6 bases and J 1 base, with 15 bases left between them. The CDR3 here is CASSTGPGRNTEAFF. As DNA, the CDR3 is TGTGCCAGCTCCACGGGACCGGGACGGAACACTGAAGCTTTCTTT.

This clone was seen just once. The rearrangement joins TRBV6-6 to TRBJ2-7; D perhaps matches TRBD2 (6 bases). V was shortened by 6 bases and J by 2 bases, with 14 bases between the two germline ends. Germline V CDR1 and CDR2: MNHNY, SVGAGI (reference sequence). The CDR3 has 14 residues. CDR3 in amino acids: CASREGPDAYEQYF. The DNA of the CDR3 is TGTGCCAGCAGGGAGGGACCGGACGCCTACGAGCAGTACTTC.

This clone was counted only a few times. This rearrangement joins TRBV15 to TRBJ1-5, with TRBD1 as a possible D gene (6 bases). The V gene lost 5 bases and the J gene lost 9 bases, with 14 bases spanning the gap. The CDR3 sequence is 13 residues long. The germline V gene encodes CDR1 LNHNV and CDR2 YYDKDF (reference sequence). The CDR3 is CATSGGQSWPQHF. Written as DNA, the CDR3 is TGTGCCACCAGCGGCGGACAGTCCTGGCCCCAGCATTTT.

Only one count was recorded for this clone. The genes are TRBV7-2 and TRBJ1-1; D gene ambiguous. This CDR3 contains 13 residues. Per the germline V gene, CDR1 is SGHTA and CDR2 is FQGNSA. Trimming removed 5 bases from V and 3 bases from J, with 10 bases in between. This CDR3 is CASSRGAHTEAFF. The CDR3 DNA is TGTGCCAGCAGCCGGGGTGCTCACACTGAAGCTTTCTTT.

This chain uses TRBV19 with TRBJ1-5; TRBD1 is a possible D gene (6 bases). The CDR3 is 16 amino acids. Trimming removed 4 bases from V and 4 bases from J, with 17 bases in between. CDR1 and CDR2 (germline): LNHDA, SQIVND (reference sequence). The CDR3 DNA is TGTGCCAGTAGTACTTCCGGGGGCGGAAAAAATCAGCCCCAGCATTTT. The encoded protein is CASSTSGGGKNQPQHF. The complete variable domain, with remaining parts taken from reference TRBV19 and TRBJ1-5, reads DGGITQSPKYLFRKEGQNVTLSCEQNLNHDAMYWYRQDPGQGLRLIYYSQIVNDFQKGDIAEGYSVSREKKESFPLTVTSAQKNPTAFYLCASSTSGGGKNQPQHFGDGTRLSIL.

The V gene is TRBV5-1, the J gene TRBJ2-7, with D perhaps TRBD1 or TRBD2 (6 bases each). Germline values: CDR1 SGHRS, CDR2 YFSETQ. Trimming took off 4 bases at V and 1 base at J, with 18 bases between the two ends. The CDR3 length is 16 residues. The CDR3 sequence is CASSQGRDRQSYEQYF. The CDR3 DNA follows: TGCGCCAGCAGCCAGGGGCGGGATAGGCAATCCTACGAGCAGTACTTC.

The V and J genes are TRBV2 and TRBJ2-2, with D possibly matching TRBD2 (6 bases). Between the trimmed V and J ends, which lost 2 bases and 4 bases, there was a span of 8 bases. In germline, CDR1 is SNHLY, CDR2 FYNNEI. The CDR3 contains 14 residues. CDR3 protein: CASSEQRVTGELFF. DNA for the CDR3: TGTGCCAGCAGTGAACAGCGGGTCACCGGGGAGCTGTTTTTT.

J is TRBJ1-6 and V is TRBV28; 7 nucleotides match TRBD1. The CDR3 runs to 17 residues. Germline V gene data show CDR1 as MDHEN and CDR2 as SYDVKM. With 8 bases clipped from V and 8 bases from J, the junction kept 18 bases outside the gene matches. The CDR3, as DNA: TGTGCCAGCCGGTCCAGGTTTGGAAAAGGGGGCGATTCACCCCTCCACTTT. Its protein is CASRSRFGKGGDSPLHF. The full variable domain, in which reference TRBV28 and TRBJ1-6 provide the parts outside the CDR3, is DVKVTQSSRYLVKRTGEKVFLECVQDMDHENMFWYRQDPGLGLRLIYFSYDVKMKEKGDIPEGYSVSREKKERFSLILESASTNQTSMYLCASRSRFGKGGDSPLHFGNGTRLTVT.